The T cell receptor beta chain under discussion was sequenced for a study of cytomegalovirus exposure and HLA in healthy donors. Primers included in the PCR were 60 Vbeta and 13 Jbeta primers. Data came from immunoSEQ multiplex PCR; TCRdb stores just in-frame clones and leaves some out. The sample shows some 170,000 clones, around four fifths of them seen only once. Comment on this clone: Its antigen is as yet unknown.

Study results and caveats: While the bulk of TCR sequences proved rare, some public TCRs turned up in many donors. Association of a missense DCLRE1C variant with TCR beta V- and J-gene trimming was reported in a later analysis.

The ends lost 1 base at V and 6 bases at J; junction bases unmatched: 10. The CDR3 contains 16 residues. Germline CDR1 LNHNV, CDR2 YYDKDF (reference sequence). Sequencing used PBMCs. V gene TRBV15 combines with J gene TRBJ1-2, with TRBD1 matching 8 bases. The sequence came from a woman in her fifties or sixties in good health and CMV-seronegative. The CDR3 region has the DNA TGTGCCACCAGCAGAGTGCGGCAGGGGGCCGTAAATGGCTACACCTTC. This translates into CATSRVRQGAVNGYTF.